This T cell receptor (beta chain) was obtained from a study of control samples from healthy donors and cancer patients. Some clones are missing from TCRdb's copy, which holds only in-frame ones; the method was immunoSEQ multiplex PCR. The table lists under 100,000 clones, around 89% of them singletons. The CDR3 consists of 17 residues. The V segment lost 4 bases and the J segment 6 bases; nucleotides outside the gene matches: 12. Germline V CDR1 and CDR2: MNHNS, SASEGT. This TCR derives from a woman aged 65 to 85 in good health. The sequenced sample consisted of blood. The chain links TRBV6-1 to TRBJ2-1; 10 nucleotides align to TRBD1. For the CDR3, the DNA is TGTGCCAGCAGTGGGGGACAGGGGAACCGAAGGGGCAATGAGCAGTTCTTC. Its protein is CASSGGQGNRRGNEQFF.